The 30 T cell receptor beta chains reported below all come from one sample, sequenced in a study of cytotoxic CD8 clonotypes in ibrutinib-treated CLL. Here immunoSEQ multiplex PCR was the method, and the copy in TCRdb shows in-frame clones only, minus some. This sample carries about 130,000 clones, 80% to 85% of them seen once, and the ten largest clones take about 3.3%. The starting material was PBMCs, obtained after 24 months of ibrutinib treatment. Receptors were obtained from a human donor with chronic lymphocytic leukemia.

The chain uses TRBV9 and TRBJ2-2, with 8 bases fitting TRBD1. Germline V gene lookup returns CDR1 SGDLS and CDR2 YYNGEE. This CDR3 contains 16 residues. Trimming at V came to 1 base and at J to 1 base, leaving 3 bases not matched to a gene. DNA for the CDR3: TGTGCCAGCAGCGTAAGACAGGGGCTGAACACCGGGGAGCTGTTTTTT. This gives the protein CASSVRQGLNTGELFF.

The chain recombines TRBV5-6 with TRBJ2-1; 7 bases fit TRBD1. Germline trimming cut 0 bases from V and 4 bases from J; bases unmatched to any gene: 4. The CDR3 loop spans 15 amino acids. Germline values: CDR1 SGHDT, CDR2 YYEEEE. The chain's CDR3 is CASSLAADRYNEQFF. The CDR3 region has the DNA TGTGCCAGCAGCTTGGCCGCGGACAGGTACAATGAGCAGTTCTTC.

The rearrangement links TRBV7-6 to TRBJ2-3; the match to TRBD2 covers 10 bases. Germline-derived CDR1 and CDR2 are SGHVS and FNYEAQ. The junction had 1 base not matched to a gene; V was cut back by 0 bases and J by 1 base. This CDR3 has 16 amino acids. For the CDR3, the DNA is TGTGCCAGCAGCTTAGCTACTAGCGGGGGCACAGATACGCAGTATTTT. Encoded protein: CASSLATSGGTDTQYF.

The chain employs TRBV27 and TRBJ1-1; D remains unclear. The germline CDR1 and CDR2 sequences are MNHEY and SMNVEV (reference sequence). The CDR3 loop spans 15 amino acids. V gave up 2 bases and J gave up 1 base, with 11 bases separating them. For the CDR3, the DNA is TGTGCCAGCAGTTTAATGGGTATGGAGAACACTGAAGCTTTCTTT. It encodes CASSLMGMENTEAFF.

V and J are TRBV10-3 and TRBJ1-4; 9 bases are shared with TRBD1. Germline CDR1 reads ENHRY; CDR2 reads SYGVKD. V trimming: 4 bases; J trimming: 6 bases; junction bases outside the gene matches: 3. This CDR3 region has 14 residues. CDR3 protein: CAISVTGGDEKLFF. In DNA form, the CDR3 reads TGTGCCATCAGTGTGACAGGGGGTGATGAAAAACTGTTTTTT.

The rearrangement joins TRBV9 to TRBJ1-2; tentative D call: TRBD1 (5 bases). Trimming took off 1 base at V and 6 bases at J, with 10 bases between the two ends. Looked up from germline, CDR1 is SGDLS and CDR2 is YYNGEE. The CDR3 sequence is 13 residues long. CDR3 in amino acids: CASSVSGPDGYTF. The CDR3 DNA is TGTGCCAGCAGCGTATCAGGGCCGGATGGCTACACCTTC. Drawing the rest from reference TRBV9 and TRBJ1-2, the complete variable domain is DSGVTQTPKHLITATGQRVTLRCSPRSGDLSVYWYQQSLDQGLQFLIQYYNGEERAKGNILERFSAQQFPDLHSELNLSSLELGDSALYFCASSVSGPDGYTFGSGTRLTVV.

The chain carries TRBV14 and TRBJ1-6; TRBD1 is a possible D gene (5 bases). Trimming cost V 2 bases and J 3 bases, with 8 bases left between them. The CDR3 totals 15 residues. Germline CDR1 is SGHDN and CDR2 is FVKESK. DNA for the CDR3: TGTGCCAGCAGCCAATGGGACGGCTATAATTCACCCCTCCACTTT. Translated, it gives CASSQWDGYNSPLHF.

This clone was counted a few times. CDR3 DNA sequence: TGTGCCAGCGGCCACACTGAAGCTTTCTTT. It encodes CASGHTEAFF. V usage is TRBV6-5 and J usage is TRBJ1-1; no reliable D call. The germline CDR1 and CDR2 sequences are MNHEY and SVGAGI. CDR3 length equals 10 residues. The V and J ends lost 8 bases and 3 bases respectively, with 4 bases between them.

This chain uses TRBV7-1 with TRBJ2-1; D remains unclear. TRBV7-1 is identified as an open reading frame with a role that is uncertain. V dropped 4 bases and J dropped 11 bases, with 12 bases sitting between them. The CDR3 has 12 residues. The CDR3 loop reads CASSLFNAQQFF. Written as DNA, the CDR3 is TGTGCCAGCAGCTTATTTAACGCCCAGCAGTTCTTC.

The CDR3 spells CASRGTGELFF. In nucleotides, the CDR3 is TGTGCCAGCAGGGGCACCGGGGAGCTGTTTTTT. The chain couples TRBV25-1 to TRBJ2-2; D remains unclear. This CDR3 is 11 amino acids long. V was shortened by 6 bases and J by 4 bases, with 3 bases between the two germline ends. Germline lookup yields CDR1 MGHDK and CDR2 SYGVNS. Filled out from reference TRBV25-1 and TRBJ2-2, the complete variable domain reads EADIYQTPRYLVIGTGKKITLECSQTMGHDKMYWYQQDPGMELHLIHYSYGVNSTEKGDLSSESTVSRIRTEHFPLTLESARPSHTSQYLCASRGTGELFFGEGSRLTVL.

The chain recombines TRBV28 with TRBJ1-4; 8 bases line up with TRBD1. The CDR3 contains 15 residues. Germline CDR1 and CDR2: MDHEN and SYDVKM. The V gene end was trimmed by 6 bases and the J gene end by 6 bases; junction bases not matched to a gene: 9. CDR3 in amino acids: CASRNSGGFYEKLFF. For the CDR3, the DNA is TGTGCCAGCAGAAATTCAGGGGGCTTTTATGAAAAACTGTTTTTT.

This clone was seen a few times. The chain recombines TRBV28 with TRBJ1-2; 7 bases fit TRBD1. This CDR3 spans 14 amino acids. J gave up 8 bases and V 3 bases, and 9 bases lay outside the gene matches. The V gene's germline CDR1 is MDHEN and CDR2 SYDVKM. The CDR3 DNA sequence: TGTGCCAGCAGTTTCGGGGACAGATCGGCGGGCTACACCTTC. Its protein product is CASSFGDRSAGYTF.

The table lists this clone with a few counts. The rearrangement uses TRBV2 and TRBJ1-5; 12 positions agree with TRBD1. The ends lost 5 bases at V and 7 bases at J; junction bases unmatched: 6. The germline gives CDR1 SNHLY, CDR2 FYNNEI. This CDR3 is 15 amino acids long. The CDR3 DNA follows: TGTGCCAGCAGTACCTCCGGGACAGGGGGCCAGCCCCAGCATTTT. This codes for CASSTSGTGGQPQHF.

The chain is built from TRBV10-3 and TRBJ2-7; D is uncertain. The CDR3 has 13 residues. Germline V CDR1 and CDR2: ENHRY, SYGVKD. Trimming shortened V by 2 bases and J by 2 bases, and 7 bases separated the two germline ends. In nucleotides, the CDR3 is TGTGCCATCAGTGAGGGGGAACCCTACGAGCAGTACTTC. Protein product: CAISEGEPYEQYF.

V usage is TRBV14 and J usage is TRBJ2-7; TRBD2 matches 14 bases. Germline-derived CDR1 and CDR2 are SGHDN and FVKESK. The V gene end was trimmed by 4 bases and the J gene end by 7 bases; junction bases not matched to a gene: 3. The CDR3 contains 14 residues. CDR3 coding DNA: TGTGCCAGCAGCCGACTAGCGGGGGGGTTAGAGCAGTACTTC. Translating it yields CASSRLAGGLEQYF.

CDR3: CASSLGGRLNTEAFF. In DNA, the CDR3 is TGTGCCAGCAGTTTAGGGGGCAGATTGAACACTGAAGCTTTCTTT. The chain employs TRBV28 and TRBJ1-1; perhaps TRBD1 as D (6 bases). Germline CDR1 MDHEN, CDR2 SYDVKM. The CDR3 consists of 15 residues. V dropped 2 bases and J dropped 0 bases, with 10 bases sitting between them.

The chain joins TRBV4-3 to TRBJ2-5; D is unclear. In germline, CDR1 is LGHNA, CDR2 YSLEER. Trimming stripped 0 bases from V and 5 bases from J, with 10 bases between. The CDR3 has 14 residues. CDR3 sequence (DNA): TGCGCCAGCAGCCAAGAACTCGAGGTGGAGACCCAGTACTTC. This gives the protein CASSQELEVETQYF.

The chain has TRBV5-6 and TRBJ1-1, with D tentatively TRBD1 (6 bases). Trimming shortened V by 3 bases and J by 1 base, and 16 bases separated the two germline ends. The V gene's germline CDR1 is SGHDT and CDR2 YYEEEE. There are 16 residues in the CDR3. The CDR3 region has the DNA TGTGCCAGCAGCTCGAAAACAGGGAAAGGGAACACTGAAGCTTTCTTT. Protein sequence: CASSSKTGKGNTEAFF.

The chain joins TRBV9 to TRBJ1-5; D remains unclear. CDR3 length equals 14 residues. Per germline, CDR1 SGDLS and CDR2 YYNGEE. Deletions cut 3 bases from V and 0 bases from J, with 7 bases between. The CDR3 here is CASSGELSNQPQHF. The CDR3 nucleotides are TGTGCCAGCAGCGGAGAGCTTAGCAATCAGCCCCAGCATTTT.

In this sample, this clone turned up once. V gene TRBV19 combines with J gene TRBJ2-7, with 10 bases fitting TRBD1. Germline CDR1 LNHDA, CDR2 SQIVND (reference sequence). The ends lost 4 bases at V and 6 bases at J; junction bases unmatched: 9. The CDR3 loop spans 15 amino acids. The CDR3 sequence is CASSRRDRGTREQYF. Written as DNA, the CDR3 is TGTGCCAGTAGTAGGAGGGACAGGGGTACTCGCGAGCAGTACTTC.

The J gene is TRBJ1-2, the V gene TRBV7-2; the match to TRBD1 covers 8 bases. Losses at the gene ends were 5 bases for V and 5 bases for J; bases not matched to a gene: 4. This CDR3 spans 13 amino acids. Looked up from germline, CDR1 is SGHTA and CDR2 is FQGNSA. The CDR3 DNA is TGTGCCAGCAGCACAGGGGGAGGATATGGCTACACCTTC. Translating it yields CASSTGGGYGYTF.

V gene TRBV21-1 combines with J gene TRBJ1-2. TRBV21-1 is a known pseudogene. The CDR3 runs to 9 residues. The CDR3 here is CASSLEKHF. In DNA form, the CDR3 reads TGTGCCAGCAGCCTCGAGAAGCACTTC.

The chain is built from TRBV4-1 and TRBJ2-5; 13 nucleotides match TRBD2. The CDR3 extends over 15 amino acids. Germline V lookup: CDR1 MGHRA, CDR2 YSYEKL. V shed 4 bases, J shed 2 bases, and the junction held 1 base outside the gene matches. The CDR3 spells CASSLGLAGQETQYF. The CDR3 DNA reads TGCGCCAGCAGCCTGGGACTAGCGGGGCAAGAGACCCAGTACTTC.

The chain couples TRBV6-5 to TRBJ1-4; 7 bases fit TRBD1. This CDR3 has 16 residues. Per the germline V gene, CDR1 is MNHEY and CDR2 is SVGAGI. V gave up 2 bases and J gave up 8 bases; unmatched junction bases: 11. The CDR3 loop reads CASSYTPDRAREKLFF. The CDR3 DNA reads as TGTGCCAGCAGTTACACCCCCGACAGGGCTAGGGAAAAACTGTTTTTT.

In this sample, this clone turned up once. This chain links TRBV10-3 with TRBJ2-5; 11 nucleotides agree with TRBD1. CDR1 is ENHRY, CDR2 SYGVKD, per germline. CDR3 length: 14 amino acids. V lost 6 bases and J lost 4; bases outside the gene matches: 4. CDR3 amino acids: CAIRADRGRETQYF. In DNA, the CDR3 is TGTGCCATCAGAGCGGACAGGGGGCGAGAGACCCAGTACTTC.

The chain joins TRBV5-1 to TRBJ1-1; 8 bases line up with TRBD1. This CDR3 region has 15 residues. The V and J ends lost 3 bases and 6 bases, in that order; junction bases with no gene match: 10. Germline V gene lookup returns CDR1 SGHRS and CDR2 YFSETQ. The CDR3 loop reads CASSSIYRGGAEAFF. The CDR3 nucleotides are TGCGCCAGCAGCTCTATATACAGGGGGGGCGCTGAAGCTTTCTTT.

CDR3 coding DNA: TGTGCCAGCTCAGATTCGGGGGCGTACAATGAGCAGTTCTTC. It specifies CASSDSGAYNEQFF. The genes are TRBV18 and TRBJ2-1, with D possibly called TRBD1 or TRBD2 (6 bases each). The CDR3 sequence is 14 residues long. Germline V gene data show CDR1 as KGHSH and CDR2 as LQKENI. V gave up 5 bases and J gave up 4 bases, with 12 bases separating them.

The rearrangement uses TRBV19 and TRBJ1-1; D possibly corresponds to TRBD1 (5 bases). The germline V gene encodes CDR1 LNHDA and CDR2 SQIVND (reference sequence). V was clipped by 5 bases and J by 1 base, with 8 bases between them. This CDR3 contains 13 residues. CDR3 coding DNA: TGTGCCAGTAGTTTTCAGGGGAACACTGAAGCTTTCTTT. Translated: CASSFQGNTEAFF.

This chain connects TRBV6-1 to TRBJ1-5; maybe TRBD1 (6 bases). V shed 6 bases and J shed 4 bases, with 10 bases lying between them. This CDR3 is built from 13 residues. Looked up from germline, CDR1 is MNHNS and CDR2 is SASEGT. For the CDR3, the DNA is TGTGCCAGCAGCGGACAGTATAATCAGCCCCAGCATTTT. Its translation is CASSGQYNQPQHF.

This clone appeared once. The CDR3 coding sequence is TGTGCCAGCAGCAAACCGCCGGGAACCTACAATGAGCAGTTCTTC. Translating gives CASSKPPGTYNEQFF. The rearrangement uses TRBV21-1 and TRBJ2-1; TRBD2, the table's D call, was not compared with the DNA. TRBV21-1 is reported as a pseudogene. This CDR3 is built from 15 residues.